These T cell receptor beta chains were read from a single sample in a study of OX40 agonist ivuxolimab in advanced cancers. Sequenced by immunoSEQ multiplex PCR; TCRdb stores in-frame clones only, minus some. The sample lists about 71,000 clones, 80% to 90% occurring once. Here the sequenced sample was CD4+ or CD8+ T cells sorted from blood, taken in a trial of the OX40 agonist ivuxolimab. The receptors were sampled from an adult with an advanced solid tumor such as melanoma, head and neck, liver or kidney cancer. Both conserved end residues are part of each CDR3. A D gene is named only where the DNA matches it firmly. Not all rows give a size; the values are once, few, many and, for expanded clones, a class.

v_gene	d_gene	j_gene	abundance	CDR3aa
TRBV2	.	TRBJ2-5	.	CASTPMRRAGETQYF
TRBV7-2	.	TRBJ1-4	few	CASSMGWTNEKLFF
TRBV30	.	TRBJ1-1	.	CAWSPGAEAFF
TRBV29-1	.	TRBJ2-1	few	CSVEVRLGAFF
TRBV7-2	TRBD2	TRBJ2-7	.	CASRKTSGGAYYEQYF
TRBV19	.	TRBJ1-6	few	CASRHLDVYNSPLHF
TRBV4-1	.	TRBJ1-2	.	CASSQVGQRLRGYTF
TRBV4-3	.	TRBJ2-7	.	CASSQDWTVSYEQYF
TRBV30	TRBD1	TRBJ2-3	.	CAWTRDRGTDTQYF
TRBV9	.	TRBJ2-3	.	CASSVGEGGIPDTQYF
TRBV2	TRBD2	TRBJ2-7	.	CATQGTSGSRNEQYF
TRBV28	.	TRBJ1-1	.	CASSFMTLTIGNTEAFF
TRBV7-2	TRBD2	TRBJ2-5	.	CASSQAGGDQETQYF
TRBV7-2	.	TRBJ2-7	few	CASSLFGSSYEQYF